These 32 T cell receptor beta chains originate from one sample sequenced in a study of shared clonotypes between healthy human individuals. The assay was immunoSEQ multiplex PCR, and TCRdb's table has in-frame clones only and misses some. The sample has about a million clones, 60% to 85% seen once. Sequencing was performed on memory CD4+ T cells from PBMCs. The subset: CD45RA-negative fraction. The receptor source for this set is a man aged 18-30 years in good health. Some clones in this sample may be carry-over from other donors' samples.

The chain has TRBV7-9 and TRBJ1-5; TRBD1 aligns across 12 bases. V dropped 6 bases and J dropped 12; count of bases not matched to a gene: 15. There are 16 residues in the CDR3. Germline V gene data show CDR1 as SEHNR and CDR2 as FQNEAQ (reference sequence). This chain's CDR3 is CASSSGPGQGASDQHF. CDR3 nucleotides: TGTGCCAGCAGTTCCGGGCCGGGACAGGGGGCTTCTGACCAGCATTTT.

The gene calls are TRBV5-1 and TRBJ2-7; 7 bases match TRBD2. The CDR3 has 15 residues. The germline gives CDR1 SGHRS, CDR2 YFSETQ. V shed 2 bases, J shed 4 bases, and the junction held 9 bases outside the gene matches. In nucleotides, the CDR3 is TGCGCCAGCAGCTTCGGAGCGGGGCCCCTTTACGAGCAGTACTTC. This encodes CASSFGAGPLYEQYF. Complete variable domain (other parts from reference TRBV5-1 and TRBJ2-7): KAGVTQTPRYLIKTRGQQVTLSCSPISGHRSVSWYQQTPGQGLQFLFEYFSETQRNKGNFPGRFSGRQFSNSRSEMNVSTLELGDSALYLCASSFGAGPLYEQYFGPGTRLTVT.

The rearrangement links TRBV29-1 to TRBJ2-6; the D gene is possibly TRBD1 (6 bases). V was trimmed by 6 bases and J by 2 bases, leaving 14 bases between them. This CDR3 comprises 15 residues. Germline lookup yields CDR1 SQVTM and CDR2 ANQGSEA. The CDR3 loop reads CSVPKAGAGANVLTF. The CDR3 DNA reads as TGCAGCGTACCTAAAGCAGGGGCTGGGGCCAACGTCCTGACTTTC.

In its sample, this clone was seen a few times. CDR3 sequence: CASTRGDWAYEQYF. CDR3 sequence (DNA): TGTGCCAGCACCAGGGGGGATTGGGCCTACGAGCAGTACTTC. The rearrangement links TRBV2 to TRBJ2-7; D possibly corresponds to TRBD1 (7 bases). The CDR3 runs 14 residues. Germline assignment: CDR1 SNHLY and CDR2 FYNNEI. The V and J ends lost 7 bases and 2 bases respectively, with 15 bases between them.

This chain connects TRBV7-6 to TRBJ1-1, with D perhaps matching TRBD1 (6 bases). Between the trimmed V and J ends, which lost 5 bases and 4 bases, there was a span of 17 bases. There are 15 residues in the CDR3. Germline lookup yields CDR1 SGHVS and CDR2 FNYEAQ. The CDR3 DNA is TGTGCCAGCAGCCCCGGCGCCGGCAGGGGCACTGAAGCTTTCTTT. This translates into CASSPGAGRGTEAFF.

This chain connects TRBV2 to TRBJ1-5, with TRBD1 as a possible D gene (6 bases). CDR3 length: 14 residues. V was clipped by 3 bases and J by 7 bases, with 13 bases between them. The germline gives CDR1 SNHLY, CDR2 FYNNEI. CDR3 nucleotide sequence: TGTGCCAGCAGTGATCTGGGGGCGAGACAGCCCCAGCATTTT. It specifies CASSDLGARQPQHF. Filled out from reference TRBV2 and TRBJ1-5, the complete variable domain reads EPEVTQTPSHQVTQMGQEVILRCVPISNHLYFYWYRQILGQKVEFLVSFYNNEISEKSEIFDDQFSVERPDGSNFTLKIRSTKLEDSAMYFCASSDLGARQPQHFGDGTRLSIL.

V usage is TRBV15 and J usage is TRBJ1-2, with a possible D match to TRBD1 (5 bases). This CDR3 region has 14 residues. Germline V gene lookup returns CDR1 LNHNV and CDR2 YYDKDF (reference sequence). V shed 5 bases and J shed 3 bases, with 13 bases lying between them. In DNA form, the CDR3 reads TGTGCCACCAGCCCACTGGGGGGAGACTATGGCTACACCTTC. This encodes CATSPLGGDYGYTF.

The chain has TRBV13 and TRBJ2-5; D is undetermined. V lost 5 bases and J lost 5, with 12 bases in between. CDR3 size: 13 residues. From germline, CDR1 is PRHDT and CDR2 FYEKMQ (reference sequence). The CDR3 loop is CASSPPGVETQYF. DNA of the CDR3: TGTGCCAGCAGCCCCCCCGGCGTCGAGACCCAGTACTTC.

This clone appeared a single time. This chain links TRBV28 with TRBJ2-1, with 8 bases lining up with TRBD2. Germline V lookup: CDR1 MDHEN, CDR2 SYDVKM. The CDR3 consists of 16 residues. V dropped 5 bases and J dropped 6; count of bases not matched to a gene: 12. The CDR3, as DNA: TGTGCCAGCAGTACACGACTAGCGAGTATCAGCAATGAGCAGTTCTTC. It codes for CASSTRLASISNEQFF.

In its sample, this clone was seen once. The genes are TRBV20-1 and TRBJ1-5, with TRBD1 as a possible D gene (5 bases). The CDR3 has 11 amino acids. Trimming cost V 1 base and J 12 bases, with 10 bases left between them. Germline V lookup: CDR1 DFQATT, CDR2 SNEGSKA (reference sequence). CDR3 loop: CSARGGTYQHF. CDR3 sequence (DNA): TGCAGTGCTAGAGGAGGGACTTACCAGCATTTT.

V gene TRBV7-9 combines with J gene TRBJ2-5; the D call may be TRBD1 or TRBD2 (5 bases each). This CDR3 spans 16 amino acids. Trimming took off 2 bases at V and 5 bases at J, with 18 bases between the two ends. The V gene's germline CDR1 is SEHNR and CDR2 FQNEAQ (reference sequence). CDR3 amino acids: CASSLNLGWWDETQYF. The CDR3, as DNA: TGTGCCAGCAGCTTAAACCTGGGGTGGTGGGACGAGACCCAGTACTTC. The full variable domain, rest sourced from reference TRBV7-9 and TRBJ2-5, is DTGVSQNPRHKITKRGQNVTFRCDPISEHNRLYWYRQTLGQGPEFLTYFQNEAQLEKSRLLSDRFSAERPKGSFSTLEIQRTEQGDSAMYLCASSLNLGWWDETQYFGPGTRLLVL.

The rearrangement uses TRBV11-2 and TRBJ1-1; 7 nucleotides match TRBD1. Trimming cost V 5 bases and J 0 bases; bases outside gene matches: 15. Looked up from germline, CDR1 is SGHAT and CDR2 is FQNNGV. This CDR3 comprises 18 residues. The CDR3 loop is CASSPNEGASVMNTEAFF. CDR3 DNA sequence: TGTGCCAGCAGCCCCAACGAGGGGGCATCTGTTATGAACACTGAAGCTTTCTTT.

The V call is TRBV30, the J call TRBJ2-3, with TRBD1 matching over 11 bases. Germline values: CDR1 GTSNPN, CDR2 SVGIG (reference sequence). This CDR3 has 15 residues. V lost 5 bases, J lost 6 bases, and 10 bases stayed unmatched. In DNA, the CDR3 is TGTGCCTGGCAACCCGGGACAGGGGGATCCGATACGCAGTATTTT. Residues: CAWQPGTGGSDTQYF.

This CDR3 reads CASSERDLSYEQYF. The CDR3 region has the DNA TGTGCCAGCAGTGAAAGGGACTTATCCTACGAGCAGTACTTC. The chain joins TRBV6-1 to TRBJ2-7; perhaps TRBD2 as D (6 bases). V lost 2 bases to trimming and J lost 1 base, with 9 bases between them. Germline V CDR1 and CDR2: MNHNS, SASEGT. The CDR3 runs 14 residues.

The chain carries TRBV11-1 and TRBJ1-1, with TRBD1 identical over 7 bases. The CDR3 runs to 14 residues. After removal of 3 bases from V and 2 bases from J, the junction contained 3 bases not matched to a gene. Germline-derived CDR1 and CDR2 are SGHAT and FQDESV (reference sequence). CDR3 in DNA: TGTGCCAGCAGCTTCGGACAGGCTAACACTGAAGCTTTCTTT. It specifies CASSFGQANTEAFF.

This chain joins TRBV7-8 and TRBJ2-5; 9 bases fit TRBD1. There are 15 residues in the CDR3. With 4 bases clipped from V and 5 bases from J, the junction kept 8 bases outside the gene matches. Germline V gene data show CDR1 as SGHVS and CDR2 as FQNEAQ. CDR3 sequence (DNA): TGTGCCAGCAGCTCACCCACAGGGGGCAGGGAGACCCAGTACTTC. It specifies CASSSPTGGRETQYF.

With regard to this clone: A much bigger clone sits one base away, suggesting this may be a read error. V gene TRBV30 combines with J gene TRBJ1-5, with unresolved D. Germline V gene data show CDR1 as GTSNPN and CDR2 as SVGIG (reference sequence). The length of the CDR3 is 13 residues. V lost 4 bases, J lost 3 bases, and 10 bases lay in between. The chain's CDR3 is CAWTRYLNQPQHF. The CDR3 bases are TGTGCCTGGACCCGGTACCTCAATCAGCCCCAGCATTTT.

This chain links TRBV9 with TRBJ2-3; TRBD2 aligns across 11 bases. Germline V gene sequence: CDR1 SGDLS, CDR2 YYNGEE. The CDR3 sequence is 17 residues long. J gave up 1 base and V 0 bases, and 4 bases lay outside the gene matches. The CDR3 sequence is CASSVETSGTRTDTQYF. CDR3 DNA: TGTGCCAGCAGCGTAGAGACTAGCGGGACTCGCACAGATACGCAGTATTTT.

The chain recombines TRBV30 with TRBJ1-2; D gene unclear. CDR3 length: 13 amino acids. Germline loops: CDR1 GTSNPN, CDR2 SVGIG (reference sequence). Trimming stripped 1 base from V and 4 bases from J, with 10 bases between. The CDR3 coding sequence is TGTGCCTGGAGTGGCGTGACATTCTATGGCTACACCTTC. Translating it yields CAWSGVTFYGYTF.

The V gene is TRBV7-2, the J gene TRBJ2-2; tentatively, D is TRBD1 (6 bases). CDR3 size: 15 residues. V lost 4 bases to trimming and J lost 0 bases, with 9 bases between them. Germline CDR1 is SGHTA and CDR2 is FQGNSA. The CDR3 is CASSYDRPNTGELFF. CDR3 in DNA: TGTGCCAGCAGCTATGACAGGCCGAACACCGGGGAGCTGTTTTTT. Full variable domain (outside the CDR3, taken from reference TRBV7-2 and TRBJ2-2): GAGVSQSPSNKVTEKGKDVELRCDPISGHTALYWYRQSLGQGLEFLIYFQGNSAPDKSGLPSDRFSAERTGGSVSTLTIQRTQQEDSAVYLCASSYDRPNTGELFFGEGSRLTVL.

This clone was counted once. The J gene is TRBJ1-5, the V gene TRBV10-2; D remains unclear. The V end lost 0 bases, the J end lost 4 bases, and 10 bases lay between the germline ends. This CDR3 has 15 amino acids. Germline CDR1 and CDR2: WSHSY and SAAADI. Written as DNA, the CDR3 is TGCGCCAGCAGTGAGTCGAGGCCAGCAAATCAGCCCCAGCATTTT. Translation gives CASSESRPANQPQHF.

The chain uses TRBV6-1 and TRBJ2-7, with D maybe TRBD2 (5 bases). The germline V and J ends were trimmed by 2 bases and 6 bases, with 14 bases remaining between them. In germline, CDR1 is MNHNS, CDR2 SASEGT. The CDR3 is 14 residues long. The CDR3 sequence: CASSEYFGEGEQYF. CDR3 bases: TGTGCCAGCAGTGAATATTTCGGGGAAGGCGAGCAGTACTTC.

The genes are TRBV7-8 and TRBJ1-6, with a weak D call TRBD1 (5 bases). In germline, CDR1 is SGHVS, CDR2 FQNEAQ. Deletions cut 1 base from V and 9 bases from J, with 13 bases between. The CDR3 length is 15 residues. Here the CDR3 reads CASSLVSGEGSPLHF. CDR3 nucleotide sequence: TGTGCCAGCAGCTTAGTTTCGGGGGAAGGTTCACCCCTCCACTTT.

Details on this clone: This likely traces to a read error, being one base from a far larger clone. This chain uses TRBV7-2 with TRBJ2-3; unclear D gene. V lost 5 bases, J lost 3 bases, and 3 bases lay in between. In germline, CDR1 is SGHTA, CDR2 FQGNSA. CDR3 length equals 11 residues. Here the CDR3 DNA reads TGTGCCAGCAGCGATACAGATACGCAGTATTTT. Translated, it gives CASSDTDTQYF.

As DNA, the CDR3 is TGTGCCAGCAAAGAATCCGGGGACAGGGGGCGGATAGGTGGCTACACCTTC. Protein sequence: CASKESGDRGRIGGYTF. The chain has TRBV6-4 and TRBJ1-2, with 12 bases identical to TRBD1. The length of the CDR3 is 17 residues. With V trimmed by 7 bases and J by 7 bases, 16 bases remained unmatched. The germline CDR1 and CDR2 sequences are MRHNA and SNTAGT.

The V call is TRBV2, the J call TRBJ2-7; perhaps TRBD2 as D (5 bases). Looked up from germline, CDR1 is SNHLY and CDR2 is FYNNEI. There are 14 residues in the CDR3. Trimming took 4 bases from V and 5 from J, leaving 15 bases between them. The CDR3 spells CASSVGALLDEQYF. In nucleotides, the CDR3 is TGTGCCAGCAGTGTCGGAGCGCTACTAGACGAGCAGTACTTC.

The V gene is TRBV9, the J gene TRBJ1-4; TRBD1 matches 9 bases. Germline values: CDR1 SGDLS, CDR2 YYNGEE. Trimming took 4 bases from V and 8 from J; bases not matched to a gene: 9. The CDR3 contains 15 residues. The CDR3 is CASSPGTGYGEKLFF. CDR3 nucleotides: TGTGCCAGCAGCCCCGGGACAGGGTATGGGGAAAAACTGTTTTTT.

The chain has TRBV7-9 and TRBJ2-3; 9 nucleotides align to TRBD2. The germline V gene has CDR1 SEHNR and CDR2 FQNEAQ (reference sequence). Trimming at V came to 5 bases and at J to 2 bases, leaving 8 bases not matched to a gene. There are 16 residues in the CDR3. CDR3 in DNA: TGTGCCAGCAGCCCCAGTCTAGCGGGGACCACAGATACGCAGTATTTT. Residues: CASSPSLAGTTDTQYF.

The chain uses TRBV7-2 and TRBJ1-5, with 9 bases identical to TRBD1. V gave up 5 bases and J gave up 6 bases; unmatched junction bases: 5. Germline V CDR1 and CDR2: SGHTA, FQGNSA. CDR3 length equals 14 residues. The CDR3 spells CASSRDRVAQPQHF. The CDR3 region has the DNA TGTGCCAGCAGCCGGGACAGGGTGGCTCAGCCCCAGCATTTT.

V usage is TRBV5-5 and J usage is TRBJ2-1, with a possible D match to TRBD1 (5 bases). The CDR3 sequence is 12 residues long. V lost 0 bases and J lost 8, with 6 bases in between. CDR1 is SGHKS, CDR2 YYEKEE, per germline (reference sequence). DNA for the CDR3: TGTGCCAGCAGCTTGGCCAGGGATGAGCAGTTCTTC. Translation: CASSLARDEQFF.

The chain uses TRBV30 and TRBJ2-7; D remains unclear. Germline-derived CDR1 and CDR2 are GTSNPN and SVGIG (reference sequence). V was trimmed by 5 bases and J by 3 bases, leaving 14 bases between them. CDR3 length equals 13 residues. This CDR3 is CAWGKGAVYEQYF. The CDR3 DNA reads as TGTGCCTGGGGGAAGGGCGCAGTCTACGAGCAGTACTTC.

The V and J genes are TRBV6-5 and TRBJ2-7, with 8 positions matching TRBD1. J lost 4 bases, V lost 2 bases, and 4 bases had no gene match. The CDR3 is made up of 14 amino acids. The germline V gene has CDR1 MNHEY and CDR2 SVGAGI. The CDR3 nucleotides are TGTGCCAGCAGTTACCAGGACAGGGCTTACGAGCAGTACTTC. It encodes CASSYQDRAYEQYF.